Listed here are 3 T cell receptor beta chains from one sample, sequenced in a study of CD8 T cells in ankylosing spondylitis. What these receptors recognize is not known. TCRdb ran MiXCR on the 5' RACE reads and lists one entry per CDR3 protein. Here the sample spans some 840,000 distinct CDR3 sequences, approximately 10% being singletons. Study results and caveats: Seemingly characteristic of ankylosing spondylitis blood was a TCR beta motif consisting of eight highly homologous variants.

Sequenced: blood, either unsorted or a sorted T cell fraction (not recorded which). The receptors come from a male donor with ankylosing spondylitis.

This clonotype came up a few times. The chain is built from TRBV20-1 and TRBJ2-2, with TRBD2 identical over 11 bases. V dropped 6 bases and J dropped 5; count of bases not matched to a gene: 11. Per germline, CDR1 DFQATT and CDR2 SNEGSKA (reference sequence). The CDR3 is 16 amino acids. The CDR3 loop is CSAPPPLAGGTGELFF. The CDR3 nucleotides read TGCAGTGCCCCACCCCCGCTAGCGGGAGGAACCGGGGAGCTGTTTTTT.

This clonotype was seen only a few times. The chain combines TRBV20-1 with TRBJ1-1; the D gene is possibly TRBD1 (5 bases). This CDR3 is built from 13 residues. Germline-derived CDR1 and CDR2 are DFQATT and SNEGSKA (reference sequence). V lost 3 bases, J lost 4 bases, and 12 bases lay in between. CDR3 in amino acids: CSARTAGGTEAFF. CDR3 bases: TGCAGTGCTAGGACGGCGGGGGGCACTGAAGCTTTCTTT.

The chain links TRBV20-1 to TRBJ1-1; 10 bases are a match to TRBD1. The CDR3 runs to 14 residues. The J segment lost 3 bases and the V segment lost 6 bases, leaving 7 bases of the junction unmatched. Germline V gene sequence: CDR1 DFQATT, CDR2 SNEGSKA (reference sequence). CDR3 protein: CSASRDRGDTEAFF. CDR3 bases: TGCAGTGCGAGCCGGGACAGGGGTGACACTGAAGCTTTCTTT.